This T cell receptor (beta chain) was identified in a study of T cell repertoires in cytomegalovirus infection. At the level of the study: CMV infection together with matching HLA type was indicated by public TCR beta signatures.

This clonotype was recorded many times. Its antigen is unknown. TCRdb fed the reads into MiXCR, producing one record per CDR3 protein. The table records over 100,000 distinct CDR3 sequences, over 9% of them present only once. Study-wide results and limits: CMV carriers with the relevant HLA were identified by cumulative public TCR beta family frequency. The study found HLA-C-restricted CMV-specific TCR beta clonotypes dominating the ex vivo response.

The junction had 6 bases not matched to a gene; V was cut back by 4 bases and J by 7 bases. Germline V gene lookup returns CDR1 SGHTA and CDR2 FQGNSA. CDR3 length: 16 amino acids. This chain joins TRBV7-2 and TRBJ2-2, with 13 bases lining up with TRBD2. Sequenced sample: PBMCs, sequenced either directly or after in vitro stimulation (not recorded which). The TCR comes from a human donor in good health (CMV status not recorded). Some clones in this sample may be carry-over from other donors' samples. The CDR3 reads CASSSGLAGASGELFF. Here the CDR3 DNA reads TGTGCCAGCAGCTCCGGACTAGCGGGAGCGAGCGGGGAGCTGTTTTTT.